The clone carrying this TCR beta chain was seen many times. Its antigen is unidentified. Trimming removed 1 base from V and 7 bases from J; junction bases left unmatched: 4. The CDR3 is 14 amino acids. The sample originates from a study of response to subunit inactivated influenza vaccine. Regarding the study as a whole: That few new T cells are recruited by each seasonal influenza vaccination was the authors' suggestion.

TCRdb processed the RT-PCR reads anew with MiXCR; each CDR3 protein has one entry. The table records more than 450,000 distinct CDR3 sequences, approximately 12% of them present only once. The sample in question was PBMCs from blood, obtained on the day of vaccination. V and J are TRBV12-3 or TRBV12-4 and TRBJ1-5; 7 bases are a match to TRBD1. This TCR was recovered from a man aged 50-59 years who received an inactivated influenza vaccine. The CDR3 protein is CASSLGQGYQPQHF. CDR3 coding DNA: TGTGCCAGCAGTTTAGGACAGGGATACCAGCCCCAGCATTTT.